The present T cell receptor (beta chain) was sequenced within a study of T cells after yellow fever vaccination. Whole-study findings and limits: The booster response re-showed most primary clones: around 97% CD4, more than 80% CD8.

As regards this clonotype: The antigen is undetermined.

The CDR3 extends over 12 amino acids. Germline CDR1 is DFQATT and CDR2 is SNEGSKA (reference sequence). Trimming pared 6 bases from V and 1 base from J, leaving 10 bases between. TCRdb processed the 5' RACE reads anew with MiXCR; each CDR3 protein has one entry. This table has a few hundred thousand distinct CDR3 sequences, around 4.9% appearing once. Sequenced here: CD4+ T cells sorted from PBMCs, sampled on the day of the yellow fever booster vaccination. The rearrangement joins TRBV20-1 to TRBJ2-7, with D perhaps matching TRBD1 (6 bases). The receptor's source is a man aged 18 to 30 who received the YFV17D yellow fever vaccine. The CDR3 DNA sequence: TGCAGTGCCCGCGGACAGTCCTACGAGCAGTACTTC. It is translated as CSARGQSYEQYF.